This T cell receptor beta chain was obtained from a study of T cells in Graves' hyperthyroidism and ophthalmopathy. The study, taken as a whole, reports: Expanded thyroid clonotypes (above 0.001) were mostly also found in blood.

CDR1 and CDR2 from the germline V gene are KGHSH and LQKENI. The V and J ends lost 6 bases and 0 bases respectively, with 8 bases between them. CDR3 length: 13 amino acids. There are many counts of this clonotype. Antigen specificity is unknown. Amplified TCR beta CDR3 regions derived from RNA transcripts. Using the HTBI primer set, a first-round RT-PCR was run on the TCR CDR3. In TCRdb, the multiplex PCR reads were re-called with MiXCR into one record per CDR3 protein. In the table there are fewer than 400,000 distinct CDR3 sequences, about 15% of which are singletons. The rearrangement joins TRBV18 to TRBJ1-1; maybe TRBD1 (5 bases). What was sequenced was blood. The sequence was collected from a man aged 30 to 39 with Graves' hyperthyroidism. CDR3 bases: TGTGCCAGCTCGGGGGGACTGAACACTGAAGCTTTCTTT. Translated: CASSGGLNTEAFF.